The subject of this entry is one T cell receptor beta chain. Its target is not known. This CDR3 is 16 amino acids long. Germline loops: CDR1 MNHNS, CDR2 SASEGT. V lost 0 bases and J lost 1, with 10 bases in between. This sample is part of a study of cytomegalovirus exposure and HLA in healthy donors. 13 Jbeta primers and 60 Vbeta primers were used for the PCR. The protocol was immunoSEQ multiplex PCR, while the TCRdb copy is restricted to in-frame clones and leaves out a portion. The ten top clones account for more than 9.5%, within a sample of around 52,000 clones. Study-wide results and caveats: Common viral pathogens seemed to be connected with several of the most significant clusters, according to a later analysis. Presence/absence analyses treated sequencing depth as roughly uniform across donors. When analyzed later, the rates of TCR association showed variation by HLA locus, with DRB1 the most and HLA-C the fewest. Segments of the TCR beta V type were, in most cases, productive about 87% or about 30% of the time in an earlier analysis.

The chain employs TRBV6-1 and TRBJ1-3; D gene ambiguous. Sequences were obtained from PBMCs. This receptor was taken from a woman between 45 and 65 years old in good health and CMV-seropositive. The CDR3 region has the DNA TGTGCCAGCAGTGAAGCGACGGGGAGGTCTGGAAACACCATATATTTT. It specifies CASSEATGRSGNTIYF.